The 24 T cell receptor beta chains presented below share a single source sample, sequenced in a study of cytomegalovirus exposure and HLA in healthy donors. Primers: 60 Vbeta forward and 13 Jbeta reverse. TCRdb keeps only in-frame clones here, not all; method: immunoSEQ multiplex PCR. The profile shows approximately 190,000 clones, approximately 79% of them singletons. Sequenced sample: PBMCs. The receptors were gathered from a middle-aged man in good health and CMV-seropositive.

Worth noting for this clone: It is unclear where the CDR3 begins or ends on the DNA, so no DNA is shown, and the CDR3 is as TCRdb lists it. CDR3 protein: CASSTSGGGSYEQYF. The J gene is TRBJ2-7, the V gene TRBV7-2; TRBD2, as called in the table, went unchecked against the DNA. The CDR3 has 15 residues if both end residues are counted. Germline V gene sequence: CDR1 SGHTA, CDR2 FQGNSA.

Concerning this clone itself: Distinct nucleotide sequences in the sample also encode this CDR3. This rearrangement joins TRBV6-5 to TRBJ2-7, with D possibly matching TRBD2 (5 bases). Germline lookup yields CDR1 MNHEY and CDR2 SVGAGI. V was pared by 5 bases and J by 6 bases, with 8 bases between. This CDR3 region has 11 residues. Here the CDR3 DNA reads TGTGCCAGCAGTACTAGATCCGAGCAGTACTTC. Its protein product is CASSTRSEQYF.

The DNA of the CDR3 is TGTGCCATCGGGTTAGAGGCAGATACGCAGTATTTT. Protein sequence: CAIGLEADTQYF. This sequence joins TRBV10-3 and TRBJ2-3; D not certain. Germline-derived CDR1 and CDR2 are ENHRY and SYGVKD. This CDR3 contains 12 residues. V lost 8 bases and J lost 4, with 10 bases in between.

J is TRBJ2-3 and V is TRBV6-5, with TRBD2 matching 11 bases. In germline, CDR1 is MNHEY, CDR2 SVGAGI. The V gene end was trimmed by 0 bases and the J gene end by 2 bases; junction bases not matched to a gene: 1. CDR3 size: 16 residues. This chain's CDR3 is CASSYSGLADTDTQYF. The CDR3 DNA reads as TGTGCCAGCAGTTACTCGGGACTAGCGGACACAGATACGCAGTATTTT.

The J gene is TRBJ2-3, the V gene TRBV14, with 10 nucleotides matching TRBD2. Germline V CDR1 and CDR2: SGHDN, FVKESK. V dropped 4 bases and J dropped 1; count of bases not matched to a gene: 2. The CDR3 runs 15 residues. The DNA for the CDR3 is TGTGCCAGCAGCCCCACTAGCGGGGGCACAGATACGCAGTATTTT. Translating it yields CASSPTSGGTDTQYF. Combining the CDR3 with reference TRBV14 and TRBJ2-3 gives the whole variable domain EAGVTQFPSHSVIEKGQTVTLRCDPISGHDNLYWYRRVMGKEIKFLLHFVKESKQDESGMPNNRFLAERTGGTYSTLKVQPAELEDSGVYFCASSPTSGGTDTQYFGPGTRLTVL.

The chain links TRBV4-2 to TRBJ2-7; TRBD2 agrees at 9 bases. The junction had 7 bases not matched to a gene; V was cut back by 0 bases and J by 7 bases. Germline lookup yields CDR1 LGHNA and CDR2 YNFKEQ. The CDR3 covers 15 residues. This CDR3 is CASSQEGGGAGEQYF. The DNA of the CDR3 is TGTGCCAGCAGCCAAGAGGGCGGGGGGGCCGGTGAGCAGTACTTC.

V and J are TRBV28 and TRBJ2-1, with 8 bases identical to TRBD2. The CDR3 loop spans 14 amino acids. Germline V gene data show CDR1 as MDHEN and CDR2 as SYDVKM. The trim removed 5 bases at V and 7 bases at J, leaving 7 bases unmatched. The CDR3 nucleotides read TGTGCCAGCAGTAAACTGCCGGGGGGGAATGAGCAGTTCTTC. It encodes CASSKLPGGNEQFF. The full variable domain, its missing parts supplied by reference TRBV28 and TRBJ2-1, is DVKVTQSSRYLVKRTGEKVFLECVQDMDHENMFWYRQDPGLGLRLIYFSYDVKMKEKGDIPEGYSVSREKKERFSLILESASTNQTSMYLCASSKLPGGNEQFFGPGTRLTVL.

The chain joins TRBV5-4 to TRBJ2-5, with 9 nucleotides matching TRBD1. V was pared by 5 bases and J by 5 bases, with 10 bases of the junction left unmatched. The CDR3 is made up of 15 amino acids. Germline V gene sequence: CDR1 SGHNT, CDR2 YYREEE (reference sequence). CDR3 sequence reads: CASSRKTGGRETQYF. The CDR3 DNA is TGTGCCAGCAGTCGTAAGACAGGGGGAAGGGAGACCCAGTACTTC.

The CDR3 DNA is TGTGCCAGCAGCTGGTTCCCAGGGGACAGCTCTGGGGCCAACGTCCTGACTTTC. Protein sequence: CASSWFPGDSSGANVLTF. This sequence joins TRBV7-8 and TRBJ2-6, with 7 bases aligning to TRBD1. This CDR3 is built from 18 residues. CDR1 SGHVS and CDR2 FQNEAQ come from the germline V gene. Trimming took 4 bases from V and 0 from J; bases not matched to a gene: 9.

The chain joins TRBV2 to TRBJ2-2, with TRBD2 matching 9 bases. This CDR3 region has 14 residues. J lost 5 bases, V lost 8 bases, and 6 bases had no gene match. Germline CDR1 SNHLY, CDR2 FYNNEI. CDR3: CASVFAGGTGELFF. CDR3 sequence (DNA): TGTGCCAGCGTCTTTGCGGGGGGGACCGGGGAGCTGTTTTTT.

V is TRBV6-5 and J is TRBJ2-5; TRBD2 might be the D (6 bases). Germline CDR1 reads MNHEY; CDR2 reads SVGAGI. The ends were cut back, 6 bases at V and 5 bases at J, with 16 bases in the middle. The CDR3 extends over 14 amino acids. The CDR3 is CASSQLGGIETQYF. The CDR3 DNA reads TGTGCCAGCAGCCAACTGGGCGGGATTGAGACCCAGTACTTC.

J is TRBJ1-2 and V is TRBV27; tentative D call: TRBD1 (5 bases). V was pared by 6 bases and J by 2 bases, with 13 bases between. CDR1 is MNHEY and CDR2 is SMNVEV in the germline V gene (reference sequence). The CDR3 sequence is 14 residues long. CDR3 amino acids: CASSPVGQNYGYTF. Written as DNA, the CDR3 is TGTGCCAGCAGCCCCGTGGGGCAGAACTATGGCTACACCTTC.

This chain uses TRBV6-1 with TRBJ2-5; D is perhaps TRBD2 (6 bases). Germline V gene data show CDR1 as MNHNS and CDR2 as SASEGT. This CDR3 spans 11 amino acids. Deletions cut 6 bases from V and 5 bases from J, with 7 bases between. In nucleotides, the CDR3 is TGTGCCAGCAGGGGAGGTGAGACCCAGTACTTC. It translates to CASRGGETQYF.

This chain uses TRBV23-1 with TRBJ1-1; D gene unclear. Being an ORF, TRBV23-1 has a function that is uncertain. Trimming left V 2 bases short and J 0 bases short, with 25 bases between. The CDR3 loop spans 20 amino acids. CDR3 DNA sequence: TGCGCCAGCAGTCAAAGGGTGTCGAGAGGGCTGAGAATGATGAACACTGAAGCTTTCTTT. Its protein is CASSQRVSRGLRMMNTEAFF.

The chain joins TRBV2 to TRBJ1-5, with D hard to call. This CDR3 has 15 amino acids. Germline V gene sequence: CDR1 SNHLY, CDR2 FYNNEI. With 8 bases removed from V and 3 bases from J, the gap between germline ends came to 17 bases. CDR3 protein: CASSPTWQANQPQHF. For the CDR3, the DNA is TGTGCCAGCTCCCCGACGTGGCAGGCCAATCAGCCCCAGCATTTT.

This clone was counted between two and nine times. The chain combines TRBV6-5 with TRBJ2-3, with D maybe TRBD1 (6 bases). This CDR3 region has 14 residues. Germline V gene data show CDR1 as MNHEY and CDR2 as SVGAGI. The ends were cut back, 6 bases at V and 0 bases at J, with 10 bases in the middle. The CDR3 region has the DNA TGTGCCAGCAGCCACAGGGCTAGCACAGATACGCAGTATTTT. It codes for CASSHRASTDTQYF.

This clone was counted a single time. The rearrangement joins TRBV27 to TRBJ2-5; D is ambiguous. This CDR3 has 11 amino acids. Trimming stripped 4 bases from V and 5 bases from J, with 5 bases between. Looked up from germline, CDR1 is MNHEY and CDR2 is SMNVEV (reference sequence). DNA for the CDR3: TGTGCCAGCAGTTCCCTGGAGACCCAGTACTTC. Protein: CASSSLETQYF.

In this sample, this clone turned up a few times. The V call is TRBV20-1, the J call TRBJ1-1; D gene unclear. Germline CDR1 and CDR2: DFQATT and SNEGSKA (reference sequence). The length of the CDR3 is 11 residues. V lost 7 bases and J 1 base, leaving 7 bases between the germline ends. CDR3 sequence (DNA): TGCAGTGTGCGGAGGAACACTGAAGCTTTCTTT. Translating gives CSVRRNTEAFF.

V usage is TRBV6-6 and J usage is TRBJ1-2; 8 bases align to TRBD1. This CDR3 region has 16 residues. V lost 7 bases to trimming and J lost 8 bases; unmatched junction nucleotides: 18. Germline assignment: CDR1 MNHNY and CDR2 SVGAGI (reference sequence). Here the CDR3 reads CASNAPGDRPQGGYTF. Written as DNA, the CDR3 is TGTGCCAGCAACGCCCCGGGGGACAGGCCCCAGGGGGGCTACACCTTC.

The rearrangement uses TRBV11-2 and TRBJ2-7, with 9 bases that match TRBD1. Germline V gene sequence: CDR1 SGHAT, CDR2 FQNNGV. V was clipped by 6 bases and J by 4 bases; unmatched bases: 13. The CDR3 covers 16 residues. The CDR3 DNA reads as TGTGCCAGCAGTCTGCGTTTGGGACAGGGATTGTACGAGCAGTACTTC. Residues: CASSLRLGQGLYEQYF.

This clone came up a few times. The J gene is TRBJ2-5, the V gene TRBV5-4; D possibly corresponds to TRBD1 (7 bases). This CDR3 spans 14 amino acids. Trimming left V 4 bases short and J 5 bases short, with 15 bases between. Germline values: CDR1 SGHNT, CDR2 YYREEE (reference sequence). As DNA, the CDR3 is TGTGCCAGCAGCCAAGGAGGGGGCGCGGAGACCCAGTACTTC. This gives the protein CASSQGGGAETQYF.

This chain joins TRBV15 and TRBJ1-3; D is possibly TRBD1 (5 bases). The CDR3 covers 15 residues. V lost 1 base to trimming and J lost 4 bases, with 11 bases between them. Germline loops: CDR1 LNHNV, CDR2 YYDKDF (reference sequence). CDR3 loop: CATSRVARVGNTIYF. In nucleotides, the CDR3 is TGTGCCACCAGCAGAGTGGCCAGGGTGGGAAACACCATATATTTT.

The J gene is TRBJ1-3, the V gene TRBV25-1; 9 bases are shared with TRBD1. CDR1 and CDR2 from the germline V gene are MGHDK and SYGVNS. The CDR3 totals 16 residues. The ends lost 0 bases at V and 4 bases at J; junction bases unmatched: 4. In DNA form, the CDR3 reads TGTGCCAGCAGTGAATATGGACAGGGGTCGGGAAACACCATATATTTT. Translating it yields CASSEYGQGSGNTIYF.

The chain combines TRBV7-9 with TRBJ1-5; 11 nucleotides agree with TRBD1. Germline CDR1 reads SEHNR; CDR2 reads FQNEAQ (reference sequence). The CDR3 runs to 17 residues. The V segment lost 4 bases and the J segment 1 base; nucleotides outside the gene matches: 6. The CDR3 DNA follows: TGTGCCAGCAGCTGGGACAGGGGGTTGGGAAGCAATCAGCCCCAGCATTTT. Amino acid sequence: CASSWDRGLGSNQPQHF.